The present TCR beta chain was sequenced within a study of CD8+CD57+ T cells in acquired aplastic anemia. Findings of the study overall: Between patients and controls, around 30 CD8+ CDR3 sequences were found in common. No significant patient-versus-control difference appeared in CD8+ Simpson's diversity. Relative to total CD4+ and CD8+ pools, CD8+CD57+ cells had lower diversity in patients.

CDR1 is SGHRS and CDR2 is YFSETQ in the germline V gene. Trimming removed 1 base from V and 7 bases from J, with 18 bases in between. CDR3 size: 17 residues. CD8+CD57+ cell expansion had been shown by flow cytometry in patients chosen for sequencing. This clonotype has just a few counts. As yet, its antigen is unknown. Profiles of TCR beta VDJ and CDR3 were generated from a genomic DNA template. From the reads, TCRdb called clonotypes with MiXCR, one entry per CDR3 protein. The table lists around 21,000 distinct CDR3 sequences, around 40% of them singletons, with approximately 89% in the top ten. This TCR was sampled from a human donor with aplastic anemia. The sequenced sample consisted of CD8+CD57+ T cells sorted from PBMCs. Noted subset: bead-enriched CD8+CD57+ effector memory T cells from SAA patients. The chain links TRBV5-1 to TRBJ1-6; D is unclear. CDR3 in amino acids: CASSLRTDERKNSPLHF. The CDR3 DNA reads TGCGCCAGCAGCTTGCGGACCGACGAGAGGAAGAATTCACCCCTCCACTTT.